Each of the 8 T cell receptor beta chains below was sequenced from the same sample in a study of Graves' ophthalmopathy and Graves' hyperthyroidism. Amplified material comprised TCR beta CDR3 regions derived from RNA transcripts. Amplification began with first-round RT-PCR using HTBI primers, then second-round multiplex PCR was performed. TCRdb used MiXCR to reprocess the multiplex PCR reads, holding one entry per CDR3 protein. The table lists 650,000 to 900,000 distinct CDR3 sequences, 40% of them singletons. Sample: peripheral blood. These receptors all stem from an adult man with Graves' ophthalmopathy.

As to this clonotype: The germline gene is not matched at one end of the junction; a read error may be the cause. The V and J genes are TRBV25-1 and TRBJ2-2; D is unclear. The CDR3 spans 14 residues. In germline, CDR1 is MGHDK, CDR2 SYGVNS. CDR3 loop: CASSQQLATGELFF. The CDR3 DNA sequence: TGCGCCAGCAGCCAGCAGTTGGCCACCGGGGAGCTGTTTTTT.

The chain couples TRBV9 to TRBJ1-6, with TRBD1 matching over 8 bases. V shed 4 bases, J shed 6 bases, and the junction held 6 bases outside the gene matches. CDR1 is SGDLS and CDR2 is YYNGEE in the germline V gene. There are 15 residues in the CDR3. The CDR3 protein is CASSPSQGANSPLHF. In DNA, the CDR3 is TGTGCCAGCAGCCCCAGCCAGGGGGCTAATTCACCCCTCCACTTT.

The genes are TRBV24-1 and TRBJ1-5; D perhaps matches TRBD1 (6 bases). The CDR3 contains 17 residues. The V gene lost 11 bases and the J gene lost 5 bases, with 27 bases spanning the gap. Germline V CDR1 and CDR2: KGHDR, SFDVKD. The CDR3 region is CASSQGDRLTDYQPQHF. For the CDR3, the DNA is TGTGCCAGCAGCCAGGGCGACAGGTTAACAGACTATCAGCCCCAGCATTTT.

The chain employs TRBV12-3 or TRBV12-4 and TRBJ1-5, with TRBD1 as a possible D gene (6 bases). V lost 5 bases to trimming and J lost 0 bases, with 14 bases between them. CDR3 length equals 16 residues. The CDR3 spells CASSPRDIYSNQPQHF. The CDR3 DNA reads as TGTGCCAGCAGTCCGAGGGACATTTATAGCAATCAGCCCCAGCATTTT.

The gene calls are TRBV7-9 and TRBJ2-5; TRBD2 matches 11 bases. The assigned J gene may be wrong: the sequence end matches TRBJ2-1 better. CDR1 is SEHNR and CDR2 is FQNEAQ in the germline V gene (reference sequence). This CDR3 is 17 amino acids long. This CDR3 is CASSHQGLAGGFNEQFF. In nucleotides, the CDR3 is TGTGCCAGCAGCCACCAAGGGCTAGCGGGAGGTTTCAATGAGCAGTTCTTC.

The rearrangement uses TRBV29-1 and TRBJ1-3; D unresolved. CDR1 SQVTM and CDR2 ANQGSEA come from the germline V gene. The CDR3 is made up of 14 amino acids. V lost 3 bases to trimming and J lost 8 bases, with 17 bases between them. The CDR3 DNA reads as TGCAGCGTTGAGAACGTGGGTACTGGGGACACCATATATTTT. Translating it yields CSVENVGTGDTIYF.

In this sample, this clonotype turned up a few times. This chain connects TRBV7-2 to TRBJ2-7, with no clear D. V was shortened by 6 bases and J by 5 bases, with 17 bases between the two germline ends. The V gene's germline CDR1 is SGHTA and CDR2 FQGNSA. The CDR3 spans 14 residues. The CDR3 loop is CASRESSRSNEQYF. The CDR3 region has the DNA TGTGCCAGCAGGGAAAGTTCTAGATCCAACGAGCAGTACTTC. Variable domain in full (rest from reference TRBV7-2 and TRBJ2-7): GAGVSQSPSNKVTEKGKDVELRCDPISGHTALYWYRQSLGQGLEFLIYFQGNSAPDKSGLPSDRFSAERTGGSVSTLTIQRTQQEDSAVYLCASRESSRSNEQYFGPGTRLTVT.

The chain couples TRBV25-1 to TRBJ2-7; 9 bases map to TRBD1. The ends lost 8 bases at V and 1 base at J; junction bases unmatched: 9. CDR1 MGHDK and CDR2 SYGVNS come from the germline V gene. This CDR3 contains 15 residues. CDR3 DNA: TGTGCCAGCGTTGAGTTGGGGACAGGGTCCTACGAGCAGTACTTC. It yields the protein CASVELGTGSYEQYF.